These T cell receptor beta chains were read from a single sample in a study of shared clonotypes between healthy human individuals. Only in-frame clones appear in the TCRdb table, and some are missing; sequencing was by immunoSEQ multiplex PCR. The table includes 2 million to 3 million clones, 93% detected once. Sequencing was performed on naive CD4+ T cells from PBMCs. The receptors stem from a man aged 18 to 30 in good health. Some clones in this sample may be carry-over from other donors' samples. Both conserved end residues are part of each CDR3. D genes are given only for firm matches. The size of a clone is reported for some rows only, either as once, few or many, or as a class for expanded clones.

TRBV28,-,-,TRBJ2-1,TGTGCCAGCAGTCGGGGGCAGGGGAAGTTCTTC,CASSRGQGKFF
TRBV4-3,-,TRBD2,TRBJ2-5,TGCGCCAGCAGCCAAGATACCAGGACTAGCGGGAGTGAGACCCAGTACTTC,CASSQDTRTSGSETQYF
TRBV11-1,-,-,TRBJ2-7,TGTGCCAGCAGCTTAGCAGGCGAGCAGTACTTC,CASSLAGEQYF
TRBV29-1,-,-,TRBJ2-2,TGCAGCGTTGGGGTACAGAACACCGGGGAGCTGTTTTTT,CSVGVQNTGELFF
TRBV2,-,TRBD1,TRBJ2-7,TGTGCCAGCAGTGAATGGGACAGGGTGTACTACGAGCAGTACTTC,CASSEWDRVYYEQYF
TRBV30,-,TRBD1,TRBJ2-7,TGTGCCTGGAGTCGGACAGGGGGCTGGTACGAGCAGTACTTC,CAWSRTGGWYEQYF
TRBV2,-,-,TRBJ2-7,TGTGCCAGCAGTGGTCGGCAAACCACCTACGAGCAGTACTTC,CASSGRQTTYEQYF
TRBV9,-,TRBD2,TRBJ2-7,TGTGCCGGCGCGGGAGGGCGAGCGGGCTACGAGCAGTACTTC,CAGAGGRAGYEQYF
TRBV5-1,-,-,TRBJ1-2,TGCGCCAGCAGCTTGGATGGGTCTACTAACTATGGCTACACCTTC,CASSLDGSTNYGYTF
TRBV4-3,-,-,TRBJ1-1,TGCGCCAGCAGCCAACAATACGGGGACACTGAAGCTTTCTTT,CASSQQYGDTEAFF
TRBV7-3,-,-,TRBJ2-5,TGTGCCAGCAGCTTAACCCCGGGGGAGACCCAGTACTTC,CASSLTPGETQYF
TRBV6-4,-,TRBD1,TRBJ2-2,TGTGCCAGCAGTGGAGGGGGCAGGACCGGGGAGCTGTTTTTT,CASSGGGRTGELFF
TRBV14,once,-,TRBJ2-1,TGTGCCAGCAGCCAACTGTTCGCGAAGGGGTACAATGAGCAGTTCTTC,CASSQLFAKGYNEQFF
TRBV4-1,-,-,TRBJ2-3,TGCGCCAGCAGCCGCCTAGCAGATACGCAGTATTTT,CASSRLADTQYF
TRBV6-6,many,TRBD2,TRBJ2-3,TGTGCCAGCAAGCGGGACGGAGATACGCAGTATTTT,CASKRDGDTQYF
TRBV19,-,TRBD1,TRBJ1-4,TGTGCCAGTAGTCGGACAGGGCCTAATGAAAAACTGTTTTTT,CASSRTGPNEKLFF
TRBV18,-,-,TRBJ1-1,TGTGCCAGCTCACCAGCAGGGACTAGGGAAGCTTTCTTT,CASSPAGTREAFF
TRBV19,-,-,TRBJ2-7,TGTGCCAGTAGCGGAGCTAGCTCCTACGAGCAGTACTTC,CASSGASSYEQYF
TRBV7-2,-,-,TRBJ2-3,TGTGCCAGCAGTTCCACAGGGCGCACAGATACGCAGTATTTT,CASSSTGRTDTQYF
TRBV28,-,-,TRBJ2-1,TGTGCCAGCAGTCAAACAACGCCGAATGAGCAGTTCTTC,CASSQTTPNEQFF
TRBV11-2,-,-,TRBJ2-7,TGTGCCAGCAGCTTACTCCGGGTAGACTACGAGCAGTACTTC,CASSLLRVDYEQYF
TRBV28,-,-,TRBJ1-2,TGTGCCAGCAGTTTATCCCTGCGGGGTTTGGGCTACACCTTC,CASSLSLRGLGYTF
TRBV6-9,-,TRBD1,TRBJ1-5,TGTGCCAGCAGTCTCTCGACAGGGAGCAATCAGCCCCAGCATTTT,CASSLSTGSNQPQHF
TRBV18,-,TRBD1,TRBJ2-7,TGTGCCAGCTCACCCAGCCGGACAGGCTACTCTGAGCAGTACTTC,CASSPSRTGYSEQYF
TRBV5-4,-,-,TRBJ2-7,TGTGCCAGCAGCTTGGCGGGGGCGTGGGAGCAGTACTTC,CASSLAGAWEQYF
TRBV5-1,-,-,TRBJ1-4,TGCGCCAGCAGCGGTAACAGAGCAACTAATGAAAAACTGTTTTTT,CASSGNRATNEKLFF
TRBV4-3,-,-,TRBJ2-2,TGCGCCAGCAGCCAAGCACGACAGAGCCCCGGGGAGCTGTTTTTT,CASSQARQSPGELFF
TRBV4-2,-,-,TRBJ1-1,TGTGCCAGCAGCCAAGTTGGGCTTGGACCGGCCGGCGTAGCTGAAGCTTTCTTT,CASSQVGLGPAGVAEAFF
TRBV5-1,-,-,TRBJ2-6,TGCGCCAGCAGCCTCCAACCGCAGTCCGGGGCCAACGTCCTGACTTTC,CASSLQPQSGANVLTF
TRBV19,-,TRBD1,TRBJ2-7,TGTGCCAGTTCGACAGGGGGCGAAGGGGCGCAGTACTTC,CASSTGGEGAQYF
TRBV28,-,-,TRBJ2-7,TGTGCCAGCAGCCTTCGAAGGTGGGAGGTTCCCTACGAGCAGTACTTC,CASSLRRWEVPYEQYF
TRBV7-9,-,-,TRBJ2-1,TGTGCCAGCAGCTTAGAGAAGCACACTGTCAACAATGAGCAGTTCTTC,CASSLEKHTVNNEQFF
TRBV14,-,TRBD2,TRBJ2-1,TGTGCCAGCAGCCGACAGACTAGCGGGAGGAATGAGCAGTTCTTC,CASSRQTSGRNEQFF
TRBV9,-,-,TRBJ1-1,TGTGCCAGCAGCGCCAGAAGGAACACTGAAGCTTTCTTT,CASSARRNTEAFF
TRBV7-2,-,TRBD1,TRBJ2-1,TGTGCCAGCAGCTCCGAACAGGGGTATGAGCAGTTCTTC,CASSSEQGYEQFF
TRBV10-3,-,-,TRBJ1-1,TGTGCCATCAGCACCCCGGAGGGCACTGAAGCTTTCTTT,CAISTPEGTEAFF
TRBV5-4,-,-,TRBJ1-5,TGTGCCAGCAGCTTGGGTACAGATCAGCCCCAGCATTTT,CASSLGTDQPQHF
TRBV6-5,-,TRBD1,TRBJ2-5,TGTGCCAGCAGTCCCAGGGGGCGCGAGGAGACCCAGTACTTC,CASSPRGREETQYF
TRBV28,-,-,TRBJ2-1,TGTGCCAGTTCAGGGGCAACCCCCTTTGAGGACTACAATGAGCAGTTCTTC,CASSGATPFEDYNEQFF
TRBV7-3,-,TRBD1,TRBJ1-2,TGTGCCAGCAGCTTATTCCCAGACTCAGGGGGCGCCGACTATGGCTACACCTTC,CASSLFPDSGGADYGYTF
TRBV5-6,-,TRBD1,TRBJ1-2,TGTGCCAGCAGCTCCCCGGGACAGGGGGCGCGTTACTATGGCTACACCTTC,CASSSPGQGARYYGYTF
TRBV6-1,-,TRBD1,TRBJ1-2,TGTGCCAGCAGGACGACAGGGGGCGGAGGCTACACCTTC,CASRTTGGGGYTF
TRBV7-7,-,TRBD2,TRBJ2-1,TGTGCCAGCAGCCCCCGGGGAGGGGTTAATGAGCAGTTCTTC,CASSPRGGVNEQFF
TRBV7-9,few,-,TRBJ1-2,TGTGCCAGCAGCCCGAGGGAGGGTGGCTATGGCTACACCTTC,CASSPREGGYGYTF
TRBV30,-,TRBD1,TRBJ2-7,TGTGCCTGGAGTGTGACCCGAGCGGACAGGGCTTATCTGTACTTC,CAWSVTRADRAYLYF
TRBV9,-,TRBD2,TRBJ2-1,TGTGCCAGCAGCCCCCGACTAGCGGGAGAATGGGATGAGCAGTTCTTC,CASSPRLAGEWDEQFF